This T cell receptor beta chain was recorded in a study of response to subunit inactivated influenza vaccine. This clonotype was observed a handful of times. What it binds is not known. TCRdb redid the calling of the RT-PCR reads with MiXCR, one entry per CDR3 protein. The sample yields approximately 730,000 distinct CDR3 sequences, roughly 13% seen once. Looked up from germline, CDR1 is SGHAT and CDR2 is FQNNGV. This CDR3 is built from 14 residues. The ends were cut back, 3 bases at V and 6 bases at J, with 12 bases in the middle. Study-level findings and limits: The study's authors posited that every seasonal influenza vaccination enlists few new T cells.

The sample in question was PBMCs from blood, obtained less than 15 days before vaccination. This receptor was identified in a man aged 45-65 years who received an inactivated influenza vaccine. The chain employs TRBV11-2 and TRBJ2-1; tentative D call: TRBD2 (6 bases). The CDR3 DNA follows: TGTGCCAGCAGCTTGTGGCGGGGTAGCAATGAGCAGTTCTTC. Amino acids: CASSLWRGSNEQFF.